This T cell receptor beta chain was identified during a study of T cell responses to AZD1222 COVID-19 vaccine (dated by TCRdb to the early 2020s). About the study as a whole: AZD1222 recipients given second doses at about 4 weeks or at about 12 weeks were pooled, since spike-specific TCR depth and breadth were not found to differ between the two schedules. TCR sequencing was performed for roughly 240 trial participants, of whom around 210 were given two doses of AZD1222 and some 26 were given two doses of MenACWY control vaccine. Trial participants were enrolled into age subgroups of 18-55, 56-69 and 70-plus years, which contained about 150, 28 and 57 TCR-sequenced participants, respectively. Overall study results and their limits: Because no day 14 peak-response samples were available, repertoires were characterized only after the peak T cell response. Vaccine-associated CD4 TCRs spanned the whole spike protein, with dominant responses in regions 160-218 and 743-854. In the small 56-69-year group, the increase in depth fell short of significance, most likely because of low power. Participants were mostly white British, with more females than males. The authors suggested clonal diversity may have been underestimated. Conclusions about previously exposed vaccinees are limited, since just a handful of AZD1222 recipients were seropositive for SARS-CoV-2 at baseline. After two AZD1222 doses, both the breadth and the depth of spike-specific TCRs were significantly higher than at day 0 and than in MenACWY recipients. Reportedly, close to half of the unique spike-specific TCRs recognized epitopes lying outside the regions that are mutated in the B.1.351 and B.1.1.7 variants.

What the time point label conveys for this sample: baseline before first vaccination. Vaccinee samples were obtained from the UK trials COV001 and COV002, which included a single-blind randomized controlled phase 2/3 trial of AZD1222 (ChAdOx1 nCoV-19) in healthy adults. For TCRbeta chain sequencing, PBMC samples were collected from trial participants at day 0 and at day 28 after the second dose. The CDR3 regions of human TCRbeta chains were analyzed by immunosequencing. The paper's processing steps were these. TCRs in the repertoires were matched against a reference library of SARS-CoV-2-specific TCRs that had been generated with the MIRA antigen-specificity platform. Breadth meant the fraction of unique TCRs that were SARS-CoV-2-associated, whereas depth meant the fraction of total T cells that were SARS-CoV-2-associated. Using the MIRA data, every spike-specific TCR was mapped to the spike region that the TCR reacted to and assigned to either a CD4 or a CD8 class. Log10-transformed breadth and depth values were compared by one-way ANOVA with Sidak's multiple comparisons tests. TCRdb limited this immuneACCESS table to in-frame rearrangements with V and J called. A share of clones is missing; checked studies link under half to unresolved V genes, and the rest is unexplained. That table gives V, J and clone size, and the DNA gave D and trimming. This sample is represented by 100,000 to 130,000 clones; approximately 88% of them were singletons. The top ten clones comprise 6.6% of the sample.

This clone was counted between two and nine times. Its recognized antigen is unknown. Per-nucleotide qualities are absent, and no much larger clonotype sits a single base away. Sequenced here: peripheral blood, sampled on day 0 of AZD1222 vaccination. This receptor was obtained from an adult in good health.

The bases read TGTGCCAGCAGCTCCTGGGGTAGCGGGAGCTACTCCGAGCAGTACTTC. Translated, it reads CASSSWGSGSYSEQYF. Recombination connected TRBV5-6 to TRBJ2-7; the central 9 bases match TRBD2. The CDR3 runs 16 amino acids, cysteine and phenylalanine included. Just the 48-base CDR3 DNA is kept, in frame starting at base 1. In the germline V gene, CDR1 corresponds to SGHDT and CDR2 to YYEEEE. The germline V end is reduced by 3 bases and the J end by 6 bases; junction bases left unmatched: 13.